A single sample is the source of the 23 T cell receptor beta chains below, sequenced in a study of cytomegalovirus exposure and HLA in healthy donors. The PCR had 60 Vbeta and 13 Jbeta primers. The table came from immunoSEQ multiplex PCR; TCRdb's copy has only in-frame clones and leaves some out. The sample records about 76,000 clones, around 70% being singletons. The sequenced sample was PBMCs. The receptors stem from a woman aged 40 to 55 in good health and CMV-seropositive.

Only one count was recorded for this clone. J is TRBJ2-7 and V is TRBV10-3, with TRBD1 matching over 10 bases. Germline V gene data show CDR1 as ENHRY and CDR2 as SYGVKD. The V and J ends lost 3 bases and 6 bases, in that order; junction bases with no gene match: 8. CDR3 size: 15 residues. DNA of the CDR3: TGTGCCATCAGTGACACCGGGACAGGGGCTGGCGAGCAGTACTTC. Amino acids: CAISDTGTGAGEQYF.

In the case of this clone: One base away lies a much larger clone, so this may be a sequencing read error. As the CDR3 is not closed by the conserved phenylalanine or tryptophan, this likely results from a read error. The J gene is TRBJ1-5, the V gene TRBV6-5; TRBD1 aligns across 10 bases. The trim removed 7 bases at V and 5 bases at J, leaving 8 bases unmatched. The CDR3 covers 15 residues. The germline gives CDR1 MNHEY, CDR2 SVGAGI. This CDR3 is CASKRGGQGYQPQHV. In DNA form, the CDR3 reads TGTGCCAGCAAAAGGGGGGGACAGGGGTATCAGCCCCAGCATGTT.

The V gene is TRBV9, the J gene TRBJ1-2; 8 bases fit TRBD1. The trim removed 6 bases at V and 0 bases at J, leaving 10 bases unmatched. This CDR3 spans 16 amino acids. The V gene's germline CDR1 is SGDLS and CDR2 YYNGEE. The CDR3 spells CASTMGGTGSNYGYTF. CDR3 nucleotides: TGTGCCAGCACCATGGGTGGGACAGGTTCTAACTATGGCTACACCTTC.

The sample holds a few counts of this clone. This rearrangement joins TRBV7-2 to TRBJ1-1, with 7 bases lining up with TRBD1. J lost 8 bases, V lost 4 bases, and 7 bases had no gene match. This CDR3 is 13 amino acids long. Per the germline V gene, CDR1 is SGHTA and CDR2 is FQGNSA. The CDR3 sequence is CASSSNRGAEAFF. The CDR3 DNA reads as TGTGCCAGCAGCTCCAACAGGGGAGCAGAAGCTTTCTTT.

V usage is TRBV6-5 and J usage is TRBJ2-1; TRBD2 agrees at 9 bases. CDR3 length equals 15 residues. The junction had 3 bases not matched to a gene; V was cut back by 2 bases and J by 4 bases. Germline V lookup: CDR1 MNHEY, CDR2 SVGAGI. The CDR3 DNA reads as TGTGCCAGCAGTTACGCTAGCGGGGTGTACAATGAGCAGTTCTTC. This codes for CASSYASGVYNEQFF.

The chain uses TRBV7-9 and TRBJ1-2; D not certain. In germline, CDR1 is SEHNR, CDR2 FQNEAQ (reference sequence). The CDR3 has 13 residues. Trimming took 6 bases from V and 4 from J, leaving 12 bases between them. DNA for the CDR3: TGTGCCAGCAGTGCGGCCGAGGGCTATGGCTACACCTTC. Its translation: CASSAAEGYGYTF. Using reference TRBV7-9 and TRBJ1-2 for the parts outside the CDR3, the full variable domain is DTGVSQNPRHKITKRGQNVTFRCDPISEHNRLYWYRQTLGQGPEFLTYFQNEAQLEKSRLLSDRFSAERPKGSFSTLEIQRTEQGDSAMYLCASSAAEGYGYTFGSGTRLTVV.

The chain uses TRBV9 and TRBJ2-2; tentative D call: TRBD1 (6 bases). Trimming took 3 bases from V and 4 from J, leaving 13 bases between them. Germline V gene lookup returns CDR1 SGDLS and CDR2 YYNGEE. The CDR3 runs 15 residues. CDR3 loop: CASSEREGGTGELFF. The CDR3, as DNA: TGTGCCAGCAGCGAGAGGGAAGGGGGCACCGGGGAGCTGTTTTTT.

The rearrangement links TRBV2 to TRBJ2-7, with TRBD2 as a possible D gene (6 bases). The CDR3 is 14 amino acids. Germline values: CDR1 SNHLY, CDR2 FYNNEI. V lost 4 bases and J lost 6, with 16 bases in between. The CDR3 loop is CASSVEGPASEQYF. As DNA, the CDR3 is TGTGCCAGCAGTGTGGAGGGGCCCGCCTCCGAGCAGTACTTC.

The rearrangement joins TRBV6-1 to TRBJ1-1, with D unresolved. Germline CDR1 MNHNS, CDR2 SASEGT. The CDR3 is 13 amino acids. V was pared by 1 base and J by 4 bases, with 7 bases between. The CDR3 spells CASSEVPGTEAFF. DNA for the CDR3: TGTGCCAGCAGTGAAGTCCCAGGCACTGAAGCTTTCTTT.

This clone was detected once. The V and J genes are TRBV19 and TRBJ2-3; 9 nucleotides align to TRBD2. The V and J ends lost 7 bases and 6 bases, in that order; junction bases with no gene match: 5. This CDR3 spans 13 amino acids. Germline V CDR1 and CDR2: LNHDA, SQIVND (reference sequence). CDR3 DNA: TGTGCCAGTAAGCTAGCGGGATGGGATACGCAGTATTTT. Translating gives CASKLAGWDTQYF.

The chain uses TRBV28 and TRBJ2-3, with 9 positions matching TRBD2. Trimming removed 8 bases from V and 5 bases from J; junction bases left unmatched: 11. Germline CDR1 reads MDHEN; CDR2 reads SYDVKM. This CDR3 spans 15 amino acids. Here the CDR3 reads CASSSAGGERDTQYF. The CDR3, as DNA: TGTGCCAGCTCATCAGCGGGAGGAGAACGAGATACGCAGTATTTT.

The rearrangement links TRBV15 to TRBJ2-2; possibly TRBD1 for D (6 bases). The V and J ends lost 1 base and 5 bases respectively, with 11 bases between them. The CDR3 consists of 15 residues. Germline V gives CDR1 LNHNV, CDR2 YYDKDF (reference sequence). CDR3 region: CATSRGVQGTGELFF. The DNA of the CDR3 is TGTGCCACCAGCAGAGGGGTTCAGGGGACCGGGGAGCTGTTTTTT.

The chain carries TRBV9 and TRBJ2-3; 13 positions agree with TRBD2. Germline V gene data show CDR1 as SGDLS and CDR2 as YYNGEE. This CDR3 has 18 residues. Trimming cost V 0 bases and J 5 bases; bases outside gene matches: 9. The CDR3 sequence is CASSVGWTSGSYVDTQYF. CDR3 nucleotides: TGTGCCAGCAGCGTAGGATGGACTAGCGGGAGTTATGTAGATACGCAGTATTTT.

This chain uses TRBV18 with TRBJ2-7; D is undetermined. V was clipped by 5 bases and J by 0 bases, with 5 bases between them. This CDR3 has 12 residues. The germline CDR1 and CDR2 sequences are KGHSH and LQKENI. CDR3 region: CASSLSSYEQYF. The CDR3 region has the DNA TGTGCCAGCTCATTGAGCTCCTACGAGCAGTACTTC.

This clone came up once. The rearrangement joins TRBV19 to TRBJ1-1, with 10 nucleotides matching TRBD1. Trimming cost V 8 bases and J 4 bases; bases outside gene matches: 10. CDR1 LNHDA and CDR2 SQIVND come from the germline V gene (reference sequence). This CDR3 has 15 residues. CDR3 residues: CASRRQGQGSTEAFF. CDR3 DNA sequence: TGTGCCAGTCGAAGGCAGGGACAGGGGAGCACTGAAGCTTTCTTT.

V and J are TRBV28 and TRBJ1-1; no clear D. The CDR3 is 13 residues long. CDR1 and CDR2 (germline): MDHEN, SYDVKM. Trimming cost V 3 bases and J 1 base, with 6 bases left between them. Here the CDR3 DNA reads TGTGCCAGCAGTTTGAAGCCGAACACTGAAGCTTTCTTT. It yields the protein CASSLKPNTEAFF.

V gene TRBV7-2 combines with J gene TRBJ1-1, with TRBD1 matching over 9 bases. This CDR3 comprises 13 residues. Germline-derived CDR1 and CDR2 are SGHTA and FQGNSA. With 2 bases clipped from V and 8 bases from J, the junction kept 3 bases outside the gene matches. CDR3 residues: CASSLYRGLEAFF. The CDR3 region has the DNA TGTGCCAGCAGCTTATACAGGGGGCTAGAAGCTTTCTTT.

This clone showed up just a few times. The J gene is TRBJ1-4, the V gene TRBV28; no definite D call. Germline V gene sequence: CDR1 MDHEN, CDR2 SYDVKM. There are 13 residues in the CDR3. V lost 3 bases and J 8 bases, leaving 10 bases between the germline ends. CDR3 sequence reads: CASSFTGAEKLFF. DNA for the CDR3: TGTGCCAGCAGTTTTACTGGTGCGGAAAAACTGTTTTTT. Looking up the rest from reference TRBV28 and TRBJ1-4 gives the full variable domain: DVKVTQSSRYLVKRTGEKVFLECVQDMDHENMFWYRQDPGLGLRLIYFSYDVKMKEKGDIPEGYSVSREKKERFSLILESASTNQTSMYLCASSFTGAEKLFFGSGTQLSVL.

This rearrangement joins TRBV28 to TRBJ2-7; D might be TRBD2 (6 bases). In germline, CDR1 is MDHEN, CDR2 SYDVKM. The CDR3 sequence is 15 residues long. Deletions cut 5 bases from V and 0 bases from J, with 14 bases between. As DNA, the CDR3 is TGTGCCAGCAGTCCCCAACTAGCTCTCTCCTACGAGCAGTACTTC. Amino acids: CASSPQLALSYEQYF.

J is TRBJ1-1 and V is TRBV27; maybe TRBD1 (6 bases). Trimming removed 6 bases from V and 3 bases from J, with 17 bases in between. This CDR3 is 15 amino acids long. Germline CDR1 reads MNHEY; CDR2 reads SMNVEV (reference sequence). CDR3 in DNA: TGTGCCAGCAGCCCCTCAGGGACATTGCACACTGAAGCTTTCTTT. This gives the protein CASSPSGTLHTEAFF.

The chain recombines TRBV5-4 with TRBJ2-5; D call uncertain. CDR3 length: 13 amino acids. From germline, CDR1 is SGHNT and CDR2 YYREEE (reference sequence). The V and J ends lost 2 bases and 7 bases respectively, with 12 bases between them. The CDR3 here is CASSFEPSGTQYF. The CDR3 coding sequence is TGTGCCAGCAGCTTTGAGCCATCGGGGACCCAGTACTTC.

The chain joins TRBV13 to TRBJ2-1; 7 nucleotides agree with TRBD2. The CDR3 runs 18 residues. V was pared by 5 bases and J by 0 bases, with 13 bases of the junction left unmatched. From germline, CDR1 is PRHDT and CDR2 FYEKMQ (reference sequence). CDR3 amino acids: CASSLRAGLTISYNEQFF. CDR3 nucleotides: TGTGCCAGCAGCCTACGAGCGGGACTGACTATCTCCTACAATGAGCAGTTCTTC.

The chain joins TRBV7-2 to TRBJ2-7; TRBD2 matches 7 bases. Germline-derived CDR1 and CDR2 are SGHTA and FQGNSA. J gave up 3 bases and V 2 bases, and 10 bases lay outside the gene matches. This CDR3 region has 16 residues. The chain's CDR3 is CASSLQAGAASYEQYF. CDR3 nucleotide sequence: TGTGCCAGCAGCTTACAGGCGGGAGCAGCTAGCTACGAGCAGTACTTC.